These 7 T cell receptor beta chains were sequenced from one sample in a study of shared clonotypes between healthy human individuals. Selected positively for CCR7 and CD45RO-negative, naive CD8 cells excluded terminally differentiated effector memory CD45RA+ cells. TCRdb's copy holds only in-frame clones and misses some; the assay was immunoSEQ multiplex PCR. This table holds about 1.9 million clones, just under 95% found once. The sequenced sample was naive CD8+ T cells from PBMCs. The receptors were sampled from a man aged 18-30 years in good health. Some clones in this sample may be carry-over from other donors' samples.

The genes are TRBV29-1 and TRBJ2-2; D possibly uses TRBD1 or TRBD2 (5 bases each). V gave up 0 bases and J gave up 4 bases, with 9 bases separating them. Germline assignment: CDR1 SQVTM and CDR2 ANQGSEA. This CDR3 has 14 amino acids. CDR3 sequence: CSVEDGGTTGELFF. In DNA, the CDR3 is TGCAGCGTTGAAGATGGGGGAACCACCGGGGAGCTGTTTTTT.

This clone has just one count. The chain carries TRBV9 and TRBJ2-3; 13 bases are a match to TRBD2. The CDR3 has 18 residues. The junction had 11 bases not matched to a gene; V was cut back by 2 bases and J by 5 bases. Germline lookup yields CDR1 SGDLS and CDR2 YYNGEE. CDR3 residues: CASSVGVLAGGPQDTQYF. CDR3 DNA: TGTGCCAGCAGCGTTGGGGTACTAGCGGGAGGGCCACAAGATACGCAGTATTTT.

The count of this clone is one. V gene TRBV14 combines with J gene TRBJ1-1; TRBD1 might be the D (6 bases). Germline CDR1 is SGHDN and CDR2 is FVKESK. CDR3 size: 16 residues. The V end lost 0 bases, the J end lost 4 bases, and 15 bases lay between the germline ends. CDR3 residues: CASSQDQWGASTEAFF. The CDR3 DNA follows: TGTGCCAGCAGCCAAGACCAGTGGGGGGCAAGCACTGAAGCTTTCTTT. Looking up the rest from reference TRBV14 and TRBJ1-1 gives the full variable domain: EAGVTQFPSHSVIEKGQTVTLRCDPISGHDNLYWYRRVMGKEIKFLLHFVKESKQDESGMPNNRFLAERTGGTYSTLKVQPAELEDSGVYFCASSQDQWGASTEAFFGQGTRLTVV.

This clone appeared once. CDR3 nucleotide sequence: TGTGCCTGGAGCGATGAAAGGGGCAGGGAGACCCAGTACTTC. This translates into CAWSDERGRETQYF. The chain couples TRBV30 to TRBJ2-5; D might be TRBD1 (5 bases). Germline lookup yields CDR1 GTSNPN and CDR2 SVGIG (reference sequence). The length of the CDR3 is 14 residues. V gave up 3 bases and J gave up 5 bases, with 16 bases separating them.

This sequence joins TRBV27 and TRBJ1-2; D not certain. Per the germline V gene, CDR1 is MNHEY and CDR2 is SMNVEV (reference sequence). V lost 2 bases and J 4 bases, leaving 14 bases between the germline ends. There are 15 residues in the CDR3. The CDR3 sequence: CASSLGVRTGYGYTF. The CDR3 DNA reads TGTGCCAGCAGTTTAGGCGTTAGGACGGGCTATGGCTACACCTTC.

The J gene is TRBJ2-2, the V gene TRBV27; 9 nucleotides agree with TRBD2. In germline, CDR1 is MNHEY, CDR2 SMNVEV (reference sequence). This CDR3 contains 16 residues. V dropped 5 bases and J dropped 1; count of bases not matched to a gene: 5. CDR3 region: CASSHLAGRNTGELFF. In DNA, the CDR3 is TGTGCCAGCAGTCACCTAGCGGGGAGGAACACCGGGGAGCTGTTTTTT.

The genes are TRBV19 and TRBJ1-5, with D possibly being TRBD1 (5 bases). Trimming cost V 9 bases and J 2 bases, with 17 bases left between them. The CDR3 runs to 15 residues. CDR1 is LNHDA and CDR2 is SQIVND in the germline V gene (reference sequence). The CDR3 sequence: CASVSREGGNQPQHF. For the CDR3, the DNA is TGTGCCAGCGTTTCCAGGGAGGGCGGCAATCAGCCCCAGCATTTT.